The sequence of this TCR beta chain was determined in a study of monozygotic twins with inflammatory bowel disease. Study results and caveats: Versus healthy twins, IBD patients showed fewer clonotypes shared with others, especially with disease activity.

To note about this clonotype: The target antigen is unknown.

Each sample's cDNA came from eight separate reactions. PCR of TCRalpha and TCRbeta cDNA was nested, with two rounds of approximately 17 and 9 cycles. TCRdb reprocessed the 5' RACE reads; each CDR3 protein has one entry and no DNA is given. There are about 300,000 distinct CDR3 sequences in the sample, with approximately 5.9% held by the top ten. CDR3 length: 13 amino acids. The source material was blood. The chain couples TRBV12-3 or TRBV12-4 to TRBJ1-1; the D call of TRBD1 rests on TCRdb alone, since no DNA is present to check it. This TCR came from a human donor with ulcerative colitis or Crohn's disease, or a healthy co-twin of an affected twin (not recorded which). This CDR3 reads CASSPQGSAEAFF.